One sample yielded the 9 T cell receptor beta chains listed below, sequenced in a study of cytomegalovirus exposure and HLA in healthy donors. 60 Vbeta and 13 Jbeta primers were used in PCR. Clones were read by immunoSEQ multiplex PCR, and TCRdb kept only the in-frame ones, dropping some. The data show 100,000 to 150,000 clones, and the top ten clones hold around 1.6%. Sequenced sample: PBMCs. The receptor source for this set is a woman in her forties in good health and CMV-seropositive.

The chain carries TRBV5-1 and TRBJ2-1; 10 bases line up with TRBD1. The J segment lost 4 bases and the V segment lost 3 bases, leaving 4 bases of the junction unmatched. Germline V CDR1 and CDR2: SGHRS, YFSETQ. The CDR3 is 15 amino acids. CDR3 in amino acids: CASSSGQGLYNEQFF. CDR3 sequence (DNA): TGCGCCAGCAGCTCGGGACAGGGGTTATACAATGAGCAGTTCTTC.

The rearrangement uses TRBV27 and TRBJ1-6, with D possibly TRBD1 on 5 matching bases. In germline, CDR1 is MNHEY, CDR2 SMNVEV (reference sequence). CDR3 length: 14 amino acids. Deletions cut 7 bases from V and 13 bases from J, with 20 bases between. CDR3 in amino acids: CASNPMGGLGPLHF. The CDR3 DNA is TGTGCCAGCAATCCTATGGGGGGGTTGGGGCCCCTCCACTTT.

The CDR3 nucleotides read TGTGCCAGCACGTCCTCGTTGGCGGGAACATACGAGCAGTACTTC. It is translated as CASTSSLAGTYEQYF. The V call is TRBV27, the J call TRBJ2-7, with D possibly TRBD2 on 6 matching bases. Between the trimmed V and J ends, which lost 7 bases and 4 bases, there was a span of 20 bases. The V gene's germline CDR1 is MNHEY and CDR2 SMNVEV (reference sequence). This CDR3 is built from 15 residues.

This chain connects TRBV25-1 to TRBJ2-7, with a possible D match to TRBD1 (5 bases). Trimming stripped 3 bases from V and 4 bases from J, with 10 bases between. The CDR3 runs 13 residues. Germline CDR1 reads MGHDK; CDR2 reads SYGVNS. CDR3 coding DNA: TGTGCCAGCAGTGACAGGGTCTTGTACGAGCAGTACTTC. It specifies CASSDRVLYEQYF.

The chain recombines TRBV6-1 with TRBJ2-7, with 8 bases lining up with TRBD1. The J segment lost 4 bases and the V segment lost 8 bases, leaving 10 bases of the junction unmatched. The CDR3 sequence is 14 residues long. Per the germline V gene, CDR1 is MNHNS and CDR2 is SASEGT. The DNA for the CDR3 is TGTGCCAGCCACAGGGGGTTAGGCCGGTACGAGCAGTACTTC. The encoded protein is CASHRGLGRYEQYF.

The V and J genes are TRBV19 and TRBJ1-5; D call uncertain. The CDR3 runs to 13 residues. V was pared by 5 bases and J by 5 bases, with 10 bases between. Germline-derived CDR1 and CDR2 are LNHDA and SQIVND (reference sequence). CDR3 coding DNA: TGTGCCAGTAGTGGATCAGGATATCAGCCCCAGCATTTT. Its translation: CASSGSGYQPQHF.

The CDR3 DNA is TGTGCCAGTAGCGTCGGGACAGGGGCCGACAAACTGTTTTTT. Its protein product is CASSVGTGADKLFF. The chain has TRBV19 and TRBJ1-4; 10 bases are shared with TRBD1. J lost 11 bases, V lost 6 bases, and 9 bases had no gene match. The CDR3 loop spans 14 amino acids. Germline CDR1 and CDR2: LNHDA and SQIVND (reference sequence).

This chain joins TRBV7-2 and TRBJ2-5, with TRBD2 matching over 7 bases. CDR1 is SGHTA, CDR2 FQGNSA, per germline. This CDR3 has 17 residues. The trim removed 9 bases at V and 11 bases at J, leaving 27 bases unmatched. In DNA, the CDR3 is TGTGCCAGTACTCCCTCAGGGTGGGTGACTAGCTCGGGGGAGCAGTACTTC. This translates into CASTPSGWVTSSGEQYF.

The gene calls are TRBV13 and TRBJ1-1; 7 bases fit TRBD1. Germline lookup yields CDR1 PRHDT and CDR2 FYEKMQ (reference sequence). The ends lost 4 bases at V and 2 bases at J; junction bases unmatched: 10. The CDR3 has 16 amino acids. The DNA of the CDR3 is TGTGCCAGCAGCTCACTTGGACAGGAGGTAAACACTGAAGCTTTCTTT. It is translated as CASSSLGQEVNTEAFF.